This T cell receptor (beta chain) was obtained from a study of blood T cell repertoires in COVID-19. On the study more broadly: Acute-phase and convalescent COVID-19 samples originated in the United States, Italy and Spain. PBMCs, B-cell-depleted T cells, or T cells were the source of the cDNA or gDNA that made up the material.

Those enrolled in Seattle joined during active infection and were followed longitudinally afterward. In the authors' methods: Amplification of reference gene primers was used by the study to estimate nucleated cell counts. Profiling relied on immunoSEQ multiplex PCR, and the TCRdb table lists in-frame clones only, not all of them. That table supplies the V and J calls and clone size; D and trimming were determined from the DNA. The sample records 180,000 or so clones, over 75% being singletons. Sequences were obtained from peripheral blood. The origin of this receptor is a person aged 65 to 85 with COVID-19, enrolled during active disease.

The CDR3 region has the DNA TGTGCCAGCAGTGCAACCGGGACAGGCTATCAGCCCCAGCATTTT. Translating gives CASSATGTGYQPQHF. V and J are TRBV6-2 or TRBV6-3 and TRBJ1-5; 8 nucleotides match TRBD1. The V gene end was trimmed by 5 bases and the J gene end by 5 bases; junction bases not matched to a gene: 8. The germline V gene encodes CDR1 MNHEY and CDR2 SVGEGT. The CDR3 spans 15 residues.